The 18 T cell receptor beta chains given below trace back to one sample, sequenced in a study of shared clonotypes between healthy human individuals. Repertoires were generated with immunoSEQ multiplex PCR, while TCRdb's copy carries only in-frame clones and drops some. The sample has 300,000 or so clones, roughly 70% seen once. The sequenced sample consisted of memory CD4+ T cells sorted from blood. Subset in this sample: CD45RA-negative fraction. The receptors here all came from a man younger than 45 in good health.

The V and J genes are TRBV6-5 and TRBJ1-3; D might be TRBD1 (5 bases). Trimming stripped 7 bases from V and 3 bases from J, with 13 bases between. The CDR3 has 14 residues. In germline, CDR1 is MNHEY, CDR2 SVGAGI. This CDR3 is CASKRGTVGNTIYF. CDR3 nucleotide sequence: TGTGCCAGCAAAAGAGGGACCGTTGGAAACACCATATATTTT.

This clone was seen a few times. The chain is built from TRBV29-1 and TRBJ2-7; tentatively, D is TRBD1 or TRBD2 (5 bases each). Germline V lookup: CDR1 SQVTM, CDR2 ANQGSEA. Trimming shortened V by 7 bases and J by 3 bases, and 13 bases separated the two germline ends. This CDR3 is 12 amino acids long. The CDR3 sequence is CSAIRDGYEQYF. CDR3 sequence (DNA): TGCAGCGCTATACGGGACGGCTACGAGCAGTACTTC.

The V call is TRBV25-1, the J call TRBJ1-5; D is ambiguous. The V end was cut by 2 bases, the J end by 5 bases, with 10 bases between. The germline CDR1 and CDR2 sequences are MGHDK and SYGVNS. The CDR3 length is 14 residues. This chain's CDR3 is CASSEDKDHQPQHF. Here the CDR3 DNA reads TGTGCCAGCAGTGAAGACAAGGATCATCAGCCCCAGCATTTT.

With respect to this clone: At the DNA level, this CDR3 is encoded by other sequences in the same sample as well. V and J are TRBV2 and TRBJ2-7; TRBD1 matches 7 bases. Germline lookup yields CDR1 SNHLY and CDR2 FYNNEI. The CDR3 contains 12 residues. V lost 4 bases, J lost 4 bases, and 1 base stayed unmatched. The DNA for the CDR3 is TGTGCCAGCAGTGCACAGGGGTACGAGCAGTACTTC. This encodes CASSAQGYEQYF. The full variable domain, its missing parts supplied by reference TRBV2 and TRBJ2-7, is EPEVTQTPSHQVTQMGQEVILRCVPISNHLYFYWYRQILGQKVEFLVSFYNNEISEKSEIFDDQFSVERPDGSNFTLKIRSTKLEDSAMYFCASSAQGYEQYFGPGTRLTVT.

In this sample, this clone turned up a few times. The CDR3 DNA reads as TGTGCCAGCAGCTTGGGTCTACAGGGAAATCCGGGCACAGATACGCAGTATTTT. This encodes CASSLGLQGNPGTDTQYF. V and J are TRBV5-4 and TRBJ2-3; the D gene is possibly TRBD1 (6 bases). V lost 0 bases, J lost 1 base, and 18 bases lay in between. CDR3 length: 18 residues. CDR1 is SGHNT, CDR2 YYREEE, per germline (reference sequence).

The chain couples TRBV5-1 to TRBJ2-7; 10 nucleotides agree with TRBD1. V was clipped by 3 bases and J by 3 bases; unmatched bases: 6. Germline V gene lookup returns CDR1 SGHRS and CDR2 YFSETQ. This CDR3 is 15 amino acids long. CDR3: CASSSTRTGGYEQYF. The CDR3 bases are TGCGCCAGCAGCTCTACGCGGACAGGGGGCTACGAGCAGTACTTC.

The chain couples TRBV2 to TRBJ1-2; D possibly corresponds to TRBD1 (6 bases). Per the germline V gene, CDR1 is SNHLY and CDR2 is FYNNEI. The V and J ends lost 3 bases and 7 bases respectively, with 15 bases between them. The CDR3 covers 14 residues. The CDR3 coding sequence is TGTGCCAGCAGTGACAGTCACCGGGGGCCTGGCTACACCTTC. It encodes CASSDSHRGPGYTF. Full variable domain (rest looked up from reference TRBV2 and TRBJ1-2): EPEVTQTPSHQVTQMGQEVILRCVPISNHLYFYWYRQILGQKVEFLVSFYNNEISEKSEIFDDQFSVERPDGSNFTLKIRSTKLEDSAMYFCASSDSHRGPGYTFGSGTRLTVV.

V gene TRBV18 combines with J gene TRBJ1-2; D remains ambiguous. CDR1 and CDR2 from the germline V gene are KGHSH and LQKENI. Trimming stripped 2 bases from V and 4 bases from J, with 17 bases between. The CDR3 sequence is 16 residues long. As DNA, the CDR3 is TGTGCCAGCTCACCATCTCGTGGATCGAGTGGCTATGGCTACACCTTC. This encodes CASSPSRGSSGYGYTF. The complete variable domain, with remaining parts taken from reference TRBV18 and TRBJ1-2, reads NAGVMQNPRHLVRRRGQEARLRCSPMKGHSHVYWYRQLPEEGLKFMVYLQKENIIDESGMPKERFSAEFPKEGPSILRIQQVVRGDSAAYFCASSPSRGSSGYGYTFGSGTRLTVV.

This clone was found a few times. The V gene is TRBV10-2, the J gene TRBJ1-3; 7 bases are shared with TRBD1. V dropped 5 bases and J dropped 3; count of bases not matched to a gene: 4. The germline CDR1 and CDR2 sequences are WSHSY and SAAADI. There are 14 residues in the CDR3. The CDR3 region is CASSMTGRGNTIYF. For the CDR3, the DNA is TGCGCCAGCAGTATGACAGGGCGTGGAAACACCATATATTTT.

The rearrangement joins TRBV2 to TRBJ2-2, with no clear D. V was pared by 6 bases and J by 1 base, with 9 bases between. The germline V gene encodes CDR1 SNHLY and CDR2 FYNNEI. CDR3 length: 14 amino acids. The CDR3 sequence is CASRRTENTGELFF. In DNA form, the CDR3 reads TGTGCCAGCAGGAGGACGGAGAACACCGGGGAGCTGTTTTTT.

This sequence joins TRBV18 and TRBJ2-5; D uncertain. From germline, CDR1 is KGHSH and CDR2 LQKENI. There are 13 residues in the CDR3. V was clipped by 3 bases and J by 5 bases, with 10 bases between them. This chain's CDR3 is CASSPPTEETQYF. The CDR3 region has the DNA TGTGCCAGCTCACCCCCCACGGAGGAGACCCAGTACTTC.

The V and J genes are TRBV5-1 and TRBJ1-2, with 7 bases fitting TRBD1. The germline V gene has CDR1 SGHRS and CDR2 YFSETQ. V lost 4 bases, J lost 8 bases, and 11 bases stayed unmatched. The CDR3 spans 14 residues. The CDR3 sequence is CASSPGTALEGYTF. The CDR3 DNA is TGCGCCAGCAGCCCGGGGACAGCACTTGAAGGCTACACCTTC.

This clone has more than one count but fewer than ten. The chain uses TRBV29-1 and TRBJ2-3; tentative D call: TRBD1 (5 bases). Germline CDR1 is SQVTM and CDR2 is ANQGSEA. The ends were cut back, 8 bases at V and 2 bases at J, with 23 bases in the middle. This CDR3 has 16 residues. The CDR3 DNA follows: TGCAGCTTTAGGGGCTCCTTCCCTTTGACCACAGATACGCAGTATTTT. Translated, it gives CSFRGSFPLTTDTQYF.

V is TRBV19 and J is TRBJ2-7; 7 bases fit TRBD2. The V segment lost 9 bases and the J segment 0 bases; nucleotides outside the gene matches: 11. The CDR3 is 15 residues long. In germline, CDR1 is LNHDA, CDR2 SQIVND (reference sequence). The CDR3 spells CASQAGPTSSYEQYF. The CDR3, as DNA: TGTGCCAGCCAAGCGGGGCCAACCAGCTCCTACGAGCAGTACTTC.

The CDR3 loop reads CASSFLQQETQYF. CDR3 in DNA: TGTGCCAGCAGCTTTCTACAGCAAGAGACCCAGTACTTC. V usage is TRBV7-6 and J usage is TRBJ2-5; the D is unclear. The ends were cut back, 3 bases at V and 2 bases at J, with 7 bases in the middle. The CDR3 totals 13 residues. Germline CDR1 SGHVS, CDR2 FNYEAQ.

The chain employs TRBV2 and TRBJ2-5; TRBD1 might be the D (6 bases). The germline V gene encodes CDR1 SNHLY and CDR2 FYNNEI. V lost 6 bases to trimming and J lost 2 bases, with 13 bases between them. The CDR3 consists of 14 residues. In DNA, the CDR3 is TGTGCCAGCAGCCCCGACAGGCAACAAGAGACCCAGTACTTC. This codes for CASSPDRQQETQYF.

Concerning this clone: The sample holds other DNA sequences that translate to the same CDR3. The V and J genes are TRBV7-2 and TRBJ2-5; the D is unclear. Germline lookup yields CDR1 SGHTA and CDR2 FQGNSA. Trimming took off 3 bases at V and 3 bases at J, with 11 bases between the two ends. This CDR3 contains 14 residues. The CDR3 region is CASSFQRGKETQYF. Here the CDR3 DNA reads TGTGCCAGCAGCTTTCAGCGAGGTAAAGAGACCCAGTACTTC.

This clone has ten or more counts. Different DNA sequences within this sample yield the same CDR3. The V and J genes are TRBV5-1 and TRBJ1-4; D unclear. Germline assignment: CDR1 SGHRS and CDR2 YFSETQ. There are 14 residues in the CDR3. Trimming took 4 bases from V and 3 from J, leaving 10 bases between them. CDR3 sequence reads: CASSLGVSNEKLFF. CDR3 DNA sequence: TGCGCCAGCAGCCTTGGAGTATCTAATGAAAAACTGTTTTTT.